Below are 20 T cell receptor beta chains sequenced from a single sample in a study of early T cells in non-severe SARS-CoV-2 infection. TCRdb reprocessed the 5' RACE reads via MiXCR and lists one record per CDR3 protein. The sample contains around 100,000 distinct CDR3 sequences, 16% of which appear only once. The sequenced sample consisted of whole blood. These receptors all come from an adult who was a healthcare worker with PCR-confirmed SARS-CoV-2 infection or an uninfected control (not recorded which).

This clonotype turned up a few times. V is TRBV7-6 and J is TRBJ2-3; D is possibly TRBD1 (6 bases). Germline assignment: CDR1 SGHVS and CDR2 FNYEAQ. The ends were cut back, 3 bases at V and 3 bases at J, with 13 bases in the middle. CDR3 size: 15 residues. In DNA, the CDR3 is TGTGCCAGCAGCTTTTCAGGACAGTTGACAGATACGCAGTATTTT. Translated, it gives CASSFSGQLTDTQYF.

The J gene is TRBJ2-3, the V gene TRBV7-2; D possibly corresponds to TRBD2 (5 bases). The CDR3 is made up of 15 amino acids. Between the trimmed V and J ends, which lost 0 bases and 0 bases, there was a span of 7 bases. Germline V gives CDR1 SGHTA, CDR2 FQGNSA. The CDR3 coding sequence is TGTGCCAGCAGCTTAGCGGGAGATAGCACAGATACGCAGTATTTT. It yields the protein CASSLAGDSTDTQYF. Based on the CDR3 plus reference TRBV7-2 and TRBJ2-3, the full variable domain is GAGVSQSPSNKVTEKGKDVELRCDPISGHTALYWYRQSLGQGLEFLIYFQGNSAPDKSGLPSDRFSAERTGGSVSTLTIQRTQQEDSAVYLCASSLAGDSTDTQYFGPGTRLTVL.

This clonotype came up a few times. The genes are TRBV5-6 and TRBJ1-1; 9 bases line up with TRBD1. The length of the CDR3 is 15 residues. Germline CDR1 reads SGHDT; CDR2 reads YYEEEE. With 2 bases clipped from V and 1 base from J, the junction kept 3 bases outside the gene matches. The CDR3 here is CASSFADRGNTEAFF. CDR3 sequence (DNA): TGTGCCAGCAGCTTCGCGGACAGGGGGAACACTGAAGCTTTCTTT.

The chain couples TRBV6-4 to TRBJ2-4; possible D gene TRBD2, 6 bases. Trimming removed 0 bases at V and 0 bases at J, with 21 bases between. The CDR3 length is 20 residues. Per germline, CDR1 MRHNA and CDR2 SNTAGT. The CDR3 nucleotides are TGTGCCAGCAGTGACTCGAGGCCTAAGCGGGCGATTCTAGCCAAAAACATTCAGTACTTC. This translates into CASSDSRPKRAILAKNIQYF.

In the case of this clonotype: At one boundary the junction diverges from the germline segment, which might be a read error. The V gene is TRBV28, the J gene TRBJ2-5, with 8 positions matching TRBD1. Germline V gene data show CDR1 as MDHEN and CDR2 as SYDVKM. The CDR3 sequence is 11 residues long. The CDR3 DNA follows: TGTGCCAGCAGATCCATGGACAGGGATCTCTTC. Protein: CASRSMDRDLF.

J is TRBJ2-1 and V is TRBV15; possible D gene TRBD2, 6 bases. The CDR3 has 16 residues. V was clipped by 0 bases and J by 4 bases, with 13 bases between them. Germline loops: CDR1 LNHNV, CDR2 YYDKDF (reference sequence). Here the CDR3 reads CATSRDSGRTYNEQFF. CDR3 bases: TGTGCCACCAGCAGAGATAGCGGACGGACGTACAATGAGCAGTTCTTC.

This clonotype qualifies as medium-sized. The chain has TRBV11-2 and TRBJ2-1; D remains ambiguous. V lost 1 base and J 5 bases, leaving 6 bases between the germline ends. CDR3 length: 13 residues. Germline V gene data show CDR1 as SGHAT and CDR2 as FQNNGV. The DNA of the CDR3 is TGTGCCAGCAGCTTAGGACGGCACAATGAGCAGTTCTTC. The encoded protein is CASSLGRHNEQFF.

This clonotype was observed a handful of times. The chain combines TRBV5-4 with TRBJ2-7; D may be TRBD1 or TRBD2 (5 bases each). The CDR3 spans 16 residues. The V and J ends lost 0 bases and 2 bases respectively, with 15 bases between them. Germline CDR1 and CDR2: SGHNT and YYREEE (reference sequence). CDR3 nucleotides: TGTGCCAGCAGCTTGGTCCCTCGGGACGGCCCCTACGAGCAGTACTTC. It specifies CASSLVPRDGPYEQYF.

This clonotype has only a few counts. This chain connects TRBV6-2 or TRBV6-3 to TRBJ1-5, with unresolved D. This CDR3 region has 14 residues. V was clipped by 1 base and J by 7 bases, with 11 bases between them. Per germline, CDR1 MNHEY and CDR2 SVGEGT. The CDR3 DNA is TGTGCCAGCAGTTACTACGTAGGGCGGCAGCCCCAGCATTTT. The encoded protein is CASSYYVGRQPQHF.

This clonotype was counted ten times or more. This chain uses TRBV6-4 with TRBJ2-1, with 10 bases matching TRBD2. Germline CDR1 reads MRHNA; CDR2 reads SNTAGT. The CDR3 totals 15 residues. V lost 3 bases and J lost 2; bases outside the gene matches: 1. The CDR3 nucleotides read TGTGCCAGCAGTGAACTAGCGGGACCCTACAATGAGCAGTTCTTC. Protein: CASSELAGPYNEQFF.

The chain uses TRBV4-3 and TRBJ2-2; 8 positions match TRBD2. The CDR3 sequence is 17 residues long. Germline lookup yields CDR1 LGHNA and CDR2 YSLEER. The trim removed 2 bases at V and 5 bases at J, leaving 10 bases unmatched. CDR3 DNA: TGCGCCAGCAGCCAATATTTCAGCGGGAGTGAGACCGGGGAGCTGTTTTTT. This encodes CASSQYFSGSETGELFF.

V usage is TRBV28 and J usage is TRBJ2-1, with D hard to call. This CDR3 region has 13 residues. Germline loops: CDR1 MDHEN, CDR2 SYDVKM. V was pared by 1 base and J by 3 bases, with 4 bases between. The chain's CDR3 is CASSLSGYNEQFF. As DNA, the CDR3 is TGTGCCAGCAGTTTATCAGGCTACAATGAGCAGTTCTTC.

V gene TRBV6-2 or TRBV6-3 combines with J gene TRBJ1-6; D gene unclear. CDR1 and CDR2 (germline): MNHEY, SVGEGT. This CDR3 contains 15 residues. The ends were cut back, 2 bases at V and 6 bases at J, with 11 bases in the middle. The CDR3 coding sequence is TGTGCCAGCAGTTACGAAGGAGAGAGTAATTCACCCCTCCACTTT. This sequence encodes CASSYEGESNSPLHF.

This clonotype occurred a few times. The chain joins TRBV10-3 to TRBJ2-1; 8 nucleotides agree with TRBD1. With 6 bases clipped from V and 4 bases from J, the junction kept 8 bases outside the gene matches. CDR1 is ENHRY and CDR2 is SYGVKD in the germline V gene. The CDR3 is 15 residues long. The CDR3 sequence is CAIRKTGDGYNEQFF. The CDR3 nucleotides read TGTGCCATCAGAAAGACAGGGGATGGGTACAATGAGCAGTTCTTC.

This clonotype was recorded many times. The chain uses TRBV10-3 and TRBJ1-1, with D maybe TRBD1 (6 bases). V lost 5 bases and J 10 bases, leaving 11 bases between the germline ends. The CDR3 covers 11 residues. CDR1 is ENHRY, CDR2 SYGVKD, per germline. The CDR3 DNA sequence: TGTGCCATCAGTCCAGGGGAAGGAGCTTTCTTT. The encoded protein is CAISPGEGAFF.

The sample holds a few counts of this clonotype. The V gene is TRBV9, the J gene TRBJ1-1, with D unresolved. Trimming removed 0 bases at V and 5 bases at J, with 8 bases between. Germline values: CDR1 SGDLS, CDR2 YYNGEE. This CDR3 comprises 13 residues. As DNA, the CDR3 is TGTGCCAGCAGCGTAGTGGCAGGAACTGAAGCTTTCTTT. It codes for CASSVVAGTEAFF.

This clonotype turned up a few times. The gene calls are TRBV27 and TRBJ2-1; TRBD1 aligns across 10 bases. V lost 4 bases and J lost 8; bases outside the gene matches: 8. Germline V gene sequence: CDR1 MNHEY, CDR2 SMNVEV (reference sequence). The CDR3 loop spans 15 amino acids. The CDR3 loop reads CASSSPGQGSHEQFF. In nucleotides, the CDR3 is TGTGCCAGCAGTTCCCCGGGACAGGGGTCGCATGAGCAGTTCTTC.

This clonotype was observed a handful of times. This chain uses TRBV12-3 or TRBV12-4 with TRBJ2-3; 7 positions agree with TRBD2. V dropped 6 bases and J dropped 5; count of bases not matched to a gene: 14. There are 16 residues in the CDR3. CDR3 coding DNA: TGTGCCAGCAGGAACTTGACTAGCCTGACGAGAGATACGCAGTATTTT. This translates into CASRNLTSLTRDTQYF.

The sample holds a few counts of this clonotype. This chain connects TRBV28 to TRBJ2-2; 9 bases map to TRBD2. V was clipped by 3 bases and J by 4 bases; unmatched bases: 6. The germline CDR1 and CDR2 sequences are MDHEN and SYDVKM. The CDR3 has 16 residues. For the CDR3, the DNA is TGTGCCAGCAGTTTGCTAGCGGGGATCCTCACCGGGGAGCTGTTTTTT. Its protein product is CASSLLAGILTGELFF. Filled out from reference TRBV28 and TRBJ2-2, the complete variable domain reads DVKVTQSSRYLVKRTGEKVFLECVQDMDHENMFWYRQDPGLGLRLIYFSYDVKMKEKGDIPEGYSVSREKKERFSLILESASTNQTSMYLCASSLLAGILTGELFFGEGSRLTVL.

This clonotype occurred a few times. The chain links TRBV20-1 to TRBJ2-1; 7 bases map to TRBD2. The junction had 6 bases not matched to a gene; V was cut back by 0 bases and J by 1 base. The CDR3 covers 16 residues. The germline CDR1 and CDR2 sequences are DFQATT and SNEGSKA (reference sequence). Here the CDR3 reads CSARESSGKSYNEQFF. In DNA, the CDR3 is TGCAGTGCTAGAGAATCAAGCGGGAAATCCTACAATGAGCAGTTCTTC.